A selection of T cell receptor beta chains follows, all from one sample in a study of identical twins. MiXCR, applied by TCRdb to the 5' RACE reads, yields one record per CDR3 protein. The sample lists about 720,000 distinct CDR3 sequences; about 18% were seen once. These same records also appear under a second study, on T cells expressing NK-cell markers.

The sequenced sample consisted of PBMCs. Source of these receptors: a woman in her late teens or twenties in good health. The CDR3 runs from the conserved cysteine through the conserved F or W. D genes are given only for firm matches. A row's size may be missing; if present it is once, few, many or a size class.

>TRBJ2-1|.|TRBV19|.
TGTGCCAGTAGTATAGACCCTCCGTACTCAGTGCAGTTCTTC
CASSIDPPYSVQFF
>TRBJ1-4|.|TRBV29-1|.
TGCAGCGTCGCTACAGGGATTAATGAAAAACTGTTTTTT
CSVATGINEKLFF
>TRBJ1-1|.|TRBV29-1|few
TGCAGCGTCCCGGGAAGGACTGAAGCTTTCTTT
CSVPGRTEAFF
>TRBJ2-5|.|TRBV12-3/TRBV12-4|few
TGTGCCAGCAGTTTACAGCGTCGAGAGACCCAGTACTTC
CASSLQRRETQYF
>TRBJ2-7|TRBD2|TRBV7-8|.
TGTGCCAGCAGCGCAGGATATAGCGGGGGCTACTACGAGCAGTACTTC
CASSAGYSGGYYEQYF
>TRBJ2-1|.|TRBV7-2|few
TGTGCCAGCAGCTTAGGACGCATAAACAATGAGCAGTTCTTC
CASSLGRINNEQFF
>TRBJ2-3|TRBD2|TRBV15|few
TGTGCCACCAGCAGAACCGGGACTAGCTCTTCGCAGTATTTT
CATSRTGTSSSQYF
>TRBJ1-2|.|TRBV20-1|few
TGCAGTGCGGAGGACAATACCTATGGCTACACCTTC
CSAEDNTYGYTF
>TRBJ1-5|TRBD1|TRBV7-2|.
TGTGCCAGCAGCTCCCTTATCGGGGACAGGGCCAATCAGCCCCAGCATTTT
CASSSLIGDRANQPQHF
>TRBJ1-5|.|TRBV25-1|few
TGTGCCAGCAGTGGGGTTTCGGGGGCCACTCAGCCCCAGCATTTT
CASSGVSGATQPQHF
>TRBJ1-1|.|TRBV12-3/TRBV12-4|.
TGTGCCAGCAGCTATGGATTGCAAGCTTTCTTT
CASSYGLQAFF
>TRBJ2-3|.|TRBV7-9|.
TGTGCCAGCAGCTTCCTAGCTGGCACAGATACGCAGTATTTT
CASSFLAGTDTQYF
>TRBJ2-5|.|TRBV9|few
TGTGCCAGCAGCGTAGGCCAATTTCAAGAGACCCAGTACTTC
CASSVGQFQETQYF
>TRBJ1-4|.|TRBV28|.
TGTGCCATGGGCCCCGGGCTCCTCTACTGGAAACTGCTTTTT
CAMGPGLLYWKLLF
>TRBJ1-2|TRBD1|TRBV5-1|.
TGCGCCAGCAGCTCCAGGACAGGGCTGCGGAATGGCTACACCTTC
CASSSRTGLRNGYTF
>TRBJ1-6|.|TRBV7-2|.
TGTGCCAGCAGCCCGGGGGCACGTTCTCGTGGCTCACCCCTCCACTTT
CASSPGARSRGSPLHF
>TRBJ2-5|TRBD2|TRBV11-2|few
TGTGCCAGCAGCTCCCCCTTCGAGGGAGGGGCAAGAAAAGAGACCCAGTACTTC
CASSSPFEGGARKETQYF
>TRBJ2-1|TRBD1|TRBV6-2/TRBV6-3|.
TGTGCCAGCAGTTACACCGGGACAGGGCCCAATGAGCAGTTCTTC
CASSYTGTGPNEQFF
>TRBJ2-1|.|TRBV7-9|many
TGTGCCAGCAGCCTCAGCGATCTAGAGAATGAGCAGTTCTTC
CASSLSDLENEQFF
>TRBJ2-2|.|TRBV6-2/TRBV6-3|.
TGTGCCAGCATATCCCAGGGGCCCACCGGGGAGCTGTTTTTT
CASISQGPTGELFF
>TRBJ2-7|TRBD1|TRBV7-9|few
TGTGCCAGCAGCGGACCCGGGACAGGGGGGCGAGGGTACGAGCAGTACTTC
CASSGPGTGGRGYEQYF
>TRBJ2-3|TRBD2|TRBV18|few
TGTGCCAGCTCACCTCCGGGACTAAGAATGGGAGAGCCTACGCAGTATTTT
CASSPPGLRMGEPTQYF
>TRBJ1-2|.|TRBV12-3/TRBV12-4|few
TGTGCCAGCAGTCCCGCCGTGGACAGCCTTAACTATGGCTACACCTTC
CASSPAVDSLNYGYTF
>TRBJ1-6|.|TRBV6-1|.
TGTGCCAGCAGTCGGACAGATAATTCACCCCTCCACTTT
CASSRTDNSPLHF
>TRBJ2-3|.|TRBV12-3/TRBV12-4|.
TGTGCCAGCAGTTTAGGTCAGGGAGCGGCCCAGTATTTT
CASSLGQGAAQYF
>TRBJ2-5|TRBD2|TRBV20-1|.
TGCAGTGCCCCGACTAGCGGATTTCAAGAGACCCAGTACTTC
CSAPTSGFQETQYF
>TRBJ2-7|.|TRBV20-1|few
TGCAGTGCTTCCGGAGGGCCTCGGGAGCAGTACTTC
CSASGGPREQYF
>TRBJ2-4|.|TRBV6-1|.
TGTGCCAGCAGTCGATCAGAGACCCTAGCCAAAAACATTCAGTACTTC
CASSRSETLAKNIQYF
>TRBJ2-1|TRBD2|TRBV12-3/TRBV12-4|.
TGTGCCAGCATCCCTCTAGCGGGGGGGCCAAATGAGCAGTTCTTC
CASIPLAGGPNEQFF
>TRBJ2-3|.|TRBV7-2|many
TGTGCCAGCAGTTTGGGGACTGGCACAGATACGCAGTATTTT
CASSLGTGTDTQYF
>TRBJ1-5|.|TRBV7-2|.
TGTGCCAGCAGCCAACCCTATAGCAATCAGCCCCAGCATTTT
CASSQPYSNQPQHF
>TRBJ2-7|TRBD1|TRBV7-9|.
TGTGCCAGCAGCCCCCCCCGGGACAGCTACGAGCAGTACTTC
CASSPPRDSYEQYF
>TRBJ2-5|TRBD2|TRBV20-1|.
TGCAGTGCTGGACAGACTAGCGGGGGGACGTACCAAGAGACCCAGTACTTC
CSAGQTSGGTYQETQYF
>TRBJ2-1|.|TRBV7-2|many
TGTGCCAGCAGCTTAGCCCTTCTCTCCAATGAGCAGTTCTTC
CASSLALLSNEQFF
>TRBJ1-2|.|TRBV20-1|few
TGCAGTGCTGGAATATCGGGGGTAGGATATGGCTACACCTTC
CSAGISGVGYGYTF
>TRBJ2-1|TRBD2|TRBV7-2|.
TGTGCCAGCAGCTTAGTCGCTAGCGGGGGTACACCCAATGAGCAGTTCTTC
CASSLVASGGTPNEQFF
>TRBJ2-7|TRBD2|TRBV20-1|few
TGCAGTGCTACTGGAGGGGGACTAGTCTCCTACGAGCAGTACTTC
CSATGGGLVSYEQYF
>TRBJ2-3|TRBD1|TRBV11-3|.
TGTGCCAGCAGCGTAGGACAGGGGGCAAATACGCAGTATTTT
CASSVGQGANTQYF
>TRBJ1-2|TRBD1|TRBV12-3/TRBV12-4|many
TGTGCCAGCAGTTCCGACAGGGTAAACGGCTACACCTTC
CASSSDRVNGYTF
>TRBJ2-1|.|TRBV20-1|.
TGCAGTGCTAGAGATAGGGGGTACTCCTACAATGAGCAGTTCTTC
CSARDRGYSYNEQFF
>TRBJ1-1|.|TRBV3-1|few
TGTGCCAGCAGCCAAGCCGACACTGAAGCTTTCTTT
CASSQADTEAFF
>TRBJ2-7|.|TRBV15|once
TGTGCCACCAGCAGCGGTTACTCCTACGAGCAGTACTTC
CATSSGYSYEQYF
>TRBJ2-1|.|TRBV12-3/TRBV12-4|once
TGTGCCAGCAGTTTATGGCAAGGTTACAATGAGCAGTTCTTC
CASSLWQGYNEQFF
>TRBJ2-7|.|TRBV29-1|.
TGCAGCGTTTCCAAACAAGGCTACGAGCAGTACTTC
CSVSKQGYEQYF
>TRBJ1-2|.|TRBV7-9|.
TGTGCCAGCAGCTCGCCCCTCAGGGAAGACTATGGCTACACCTTC
CASSSPLREDYGYTF
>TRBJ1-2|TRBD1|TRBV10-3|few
TGTGCCATCAGTGAGGGGACAGGGTCCTATGGCTACACCTTC
CAISEGTGSYGYTF
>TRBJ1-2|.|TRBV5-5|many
TGTGCCAGCAGCTTGGCAGATCTGGACTATGGCTACACCTTC
CASSLADLDYGYTF
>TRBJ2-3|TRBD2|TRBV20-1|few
TGCAGTGCTAGACGCCAACGACTAGCGGGGGCCACAGATACGCAGTATTTT
CSARRQRLAGATDTQYF
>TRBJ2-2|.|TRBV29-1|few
TGCAGCGTTGAAGTCGCGGCGAGGAGCACCGGGGAGCTGTTTTTT
CSVEVAARSTGELFF
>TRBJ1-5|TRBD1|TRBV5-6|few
TGTGCCAGCAGCTCCGGGACAGGGGTCTCTCAGCCCCAGCATTTT
CASSSGTGVSQPQHF
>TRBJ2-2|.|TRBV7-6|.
TGTGCCAGCAGCGCGTCACCCCTCACCGGGGAGCTGTTTTTT
CASSASPLTGELFF
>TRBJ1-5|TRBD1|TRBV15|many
TGTGCCACCAGCAGAACAGGGGGCGGTGAGCCCCAGCATTTT
CATSRTGGGEPQHF
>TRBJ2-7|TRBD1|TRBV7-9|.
TGTGCCAGCCAGGGACAGCCCTACGAGCAGTACTTC
CASQGQPYEQYF